The T cell receptor (beta chain) under discussion was sequenced for a study of spatial heterogeneity in lung cancer. Overall study context: For the average unique TCR and UMI combination, more than 8.5 occurrences appeared in raw reads.

One entry per CDR3 protein, called by TCRdb with MiXCR from the 5' RACE reads. Among around 30,000 distinct CDR3 sequences listed, 4.5% to 7.5% were seen once. This clonotype was seen a handful of times. Documented time point: blood at routine non-recurrence follow-up after resection. Material for sequencing was whole RNA from tumor, nontumor lung or frozen PBMC, left unsorted. The sequencing used PBMCs, collected at follow-up. This sequence was found in a male donor with early-stage non-small cell lung cancer.

CDR3 residues: CASSPRGGEDEQYF. CDR3 in DNA: TGTGCCAGCTCACCACGCGGGGGAGAAGACGAGCAGTACTTC. The gene calls are TRBV18 and TRBJ2-7, with 7 bases that match TRBD2. The germline V gene has CDR1 KGHSH and CDR2 LQKENI. The CDR3 is made up of 14 amino acids. The V gene end was trimmed by 1 base and the J gene end by 5 bases; junction bases not matched to a gene: 5.